Sequencing of this TCR beta chain was carried out in a study of neurological immune-mediated disorders (dated by TCRdb to the late 2010s). Concerning the study at large: The study compared peripheral blood TCR-beta repertoires of HTLV-I-associated myelopathy (HAM/TSP) patients, multiple sclerosis patients and healthy controls using UMI-based sequencing. Longitudinal samples, technical triplicates and paired sorted CD4+ and CD8+ T-cell subsets, alongside PBMC samples, were included among the 106 TCR-beta libraries. The cohort comprised 60 to 75 subjects: 14 HAM/TSP patients, around 34 multiple sclerosis patients and around 20 healthy controls.

cDNA was synthesized by template-switch 5'RACE using a primer with a 10-nucleotide random unique molecular identifier that tagged each TCR transcript. Every sequencing run yielded over 170 million TCR-beta sequences covering 15-18 subjects. Total RNA was extracted with the RNeasy kit. The KAPA Real-time Library Amplification kit was used to amplify TCR-beta VDJ regions with primers targeting the TCR constant region and the 5'RACE anchor. Sample indexes and Illumina adaptors were added in a first PCR, and a second PCR then increased library yield. The roughly 650 bp TCR product was size-selected on a 2% E-gel SizeSelection system after Ampure bead purification. Library quality was checked on a Bioanalyzer, concentration was measured with Qubit, and libraries were quantified with the Kapa Library Quantification kit before pooling. An Illumina HiSeq 2500 sequenced the libraries paired-end 2 x 150 bp. To increase sequence diversity, about 23-30% phiX was spiked into each library pool. From the authors' description of their analysis: The quality-filtered reads were processed with the UMI-based MiGEC pipeline, whose error correction step removed more than 80% of the raw TCR sequences. IMGT germline references were used for aligning VDJ genes, and each clonotype was defined as a unique CDR3 amino acid sequence together with its V-J genes. Clonal expansion, Shannon diversity and CDR3 relatedness (CalcPairwiseDistances, ClusterSamples) were evaluated with VDJtools, and phylogenetic trees were built with CLCbio workbench. Using coefficient-of-variation modelling across technical triplicates, the study counted a clone as expanded if it had at least 8 unique UMIs. TCRdb passed the public sequencing reads through fastp at Q25 and MiXCR, retaining productive beta sequences. Rows are combined by CDR3 protein, so each entry shows the most common genes and DNA. The V and J calls follow TCRdb's processing rather than the paper's. This sample holds 55,000 to 70,000 distinct CDR3 sequences; approximately 10% were observed only once. The leading ten clones occupy about 2% of the sample.

Here is what the overall study found, with its caveats: Expanded clones from different subjects shared no identical CDR3 amino acid sequences, which suggests that TCR-beta repertoires were private in all groups. TCR clonal expansion was greatest in HAM/TSP patients and smallest in MS patients, who ranked below even healthy controls.

V is reduced by 6 bases and J by 2 bases, leaving a spacing of 12 bases between them. The CDR3 numbers 13 residues from cysteine through phenylalanine. Only the CDR3 DNA stays, 39 bases, in frame from base 1. Looking up the germline V gene (reference sequence) yields CDR1 DFQATT and CDR2 SNEGSKA. The healthy controls were volunteers from a blood bank in Maryland, USA. Libraries from unsorted PBMCs were made from 2 million PBMCs kept in RNAlater at -80 degrees C until RNA extraction. Peripheral blood was subjected to Ficoll-Hypaque density gradient centrifugation to isolate PBMCs, which were then cryopreserved in liquid nitrogen. This clonotype was observed many times. The clone's antigen remains unknown. Base qualities are not at hand, and no much larger clone is one base apart.

The receptor was isolated from a man between 60 and 70 years old in good health. The sequence links TRBV20-1 to TRBJ2-3; there is no confident call for the D gene. The sample taken for sequencing was PBMCs. The CDR3 has the sequence CSALKKLTDTQYF. At the DNA level, the sequence is TGCAGTGCCTTAAAAAAACTCACAGATACGCAGTATTTT.